This T cell receptor (beta chain) came from a study of shared clonotypes between healthy human individuals. Background on the study: Every donor yielded three CD4 naive, three CD4 memory, two CD8 naive and one CD8 memory plate.

V dropped 5 bases and J dropped 4 bases, with 7 bases sitting between them. The CDR3 has 13 residues. Germline CDR1 SGHRS, CDR2 YFSETQ. Assay execution took place at the deep level. Method: immunoSEQ multiplex PCR; TCRdb's copy keeps in-frame clones and lacks some. The table records 950,000 to 1,300,000 clones, approximately 72% of them present only once. The origin of this receptor is a man aged 18 to 30 in good health. The chain recombines TRBV5-1 with TRBJ1-6; D is ambiguous. Sequencing input: memory CD4+ T cells sorted from blood. Subset specified: CD45RA-negative fraction. This CDR3 reads CASSISYNSPLHF. The CDR3 region has the DNA TGCGCCAGCAGTATCAGTTATAATTCACCCCTCCACTTT.